This T cell receptor (beta chain) is drawn from a study of blood T cell repertoires in COVID-19. Overall study: From T cells, B-cell-depleted T cells, or PBMCs came the material, which was cDNA or gDNA.

Only one count was recorded for this clone. This CDR3 is 14 amino acids long. With 5 bases clipped from V and 5 bases from J, the junction kept 7 bases outside the gene matches. CDR1 and CDR2 (germline): MNHEY, SVGAGI. Cohort placement rested on clinical history that participants reported themselves. Recovered Cohort 3 donors showed two negative PCRs, clearance, or symptom resolution. The authors' processing: Cell counts per sample came from amplifying reference gene primers. The assay was immunoSEQ multiplex PCR, and TCRdb's table has in-frame clones only and misses some. V and J calls and clone size follow that table, whereas D and trimming were derived from the DNA. The repertoire holds about 380,000 clones, with approximately 87% as singletons.

This rearrangement joins TRBV6-5 to TRBJ2-5, with 8 bases fitting TRBD1. The clonotype was recovered from a man aged 30 to 45 who had recovered from COVID-19. The sequencing input was PBMCs or T cells enriched from blood (not recorded which). This CDR3 is CASSKRQGSETQYF. CDR3 DNA sequence: TGTGCCAGCAGTAAACGACAGGGGTCGGAGACCCAGTACTTC.